This T cell receptor beta chain was observed in a study of shared clonotypes between healthy human individuals. Details on this clone: Its target is unknown.

When replicate PCRs were run on unsorted PBMC, they used 300 ng DNA, some 30,000 T cell genomes. Clones were sequenced by immunoSEQ multiplex PCR, and TCRdb holds only the in-frame ones, with some missing. Altogether around 500,000 clones are present, roughly 80% being singletons, with the ten largest covering 12%. Study-wide results and limits: Represented diversity, genetic and exposure-history alike, was limited by few donors. Sequencing depth was predicted to influence how clonotypes are shared among donors.

Donors were healthy HIV-negative adults without recently reported acute infections or vaccinations. Trimming removed 2 bases from V and 7 bases from J, with 9 bases in between. Per germline, CDR1 MDHEN and CDR2 SYDVKM. This CDR3 spans 13 amino acids. V gene TRBV28 combines with J gene TRBJ1-5; TRBD1 is a possible D gene (6 bases). This TCR came from a woman aged 35 to 49 in good health. Some clones in this sample may be carry-over from other donors' samples. Sequencing was carried out using PBMCs. The CDR3: CASSLRGRQPQHF. CDR3 nucleotides: TGTGCCAGCAGTTTAAGGGGGAGGCAGCCCCAGCATTTT.